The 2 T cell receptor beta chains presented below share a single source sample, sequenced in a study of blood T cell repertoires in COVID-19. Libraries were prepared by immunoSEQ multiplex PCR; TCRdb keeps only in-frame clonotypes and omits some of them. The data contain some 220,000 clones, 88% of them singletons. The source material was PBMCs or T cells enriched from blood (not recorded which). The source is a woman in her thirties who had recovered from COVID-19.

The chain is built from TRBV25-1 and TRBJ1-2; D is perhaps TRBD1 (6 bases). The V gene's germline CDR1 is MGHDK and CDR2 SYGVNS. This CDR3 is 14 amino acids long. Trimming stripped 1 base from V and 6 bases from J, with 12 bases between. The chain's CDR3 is CASSELTGSHGYTF. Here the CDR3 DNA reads TGTGCCAGCAGTGAATTAACAGGGAGCCATGGCTACACCTTC.

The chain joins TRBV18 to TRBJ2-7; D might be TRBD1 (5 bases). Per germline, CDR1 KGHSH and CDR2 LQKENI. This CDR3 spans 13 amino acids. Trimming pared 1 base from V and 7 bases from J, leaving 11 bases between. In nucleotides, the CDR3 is TGTGCCAGCTCACCACGGCAGGGATGGGAGCAGTACTTC. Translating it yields CASSPRQGWEQYF.